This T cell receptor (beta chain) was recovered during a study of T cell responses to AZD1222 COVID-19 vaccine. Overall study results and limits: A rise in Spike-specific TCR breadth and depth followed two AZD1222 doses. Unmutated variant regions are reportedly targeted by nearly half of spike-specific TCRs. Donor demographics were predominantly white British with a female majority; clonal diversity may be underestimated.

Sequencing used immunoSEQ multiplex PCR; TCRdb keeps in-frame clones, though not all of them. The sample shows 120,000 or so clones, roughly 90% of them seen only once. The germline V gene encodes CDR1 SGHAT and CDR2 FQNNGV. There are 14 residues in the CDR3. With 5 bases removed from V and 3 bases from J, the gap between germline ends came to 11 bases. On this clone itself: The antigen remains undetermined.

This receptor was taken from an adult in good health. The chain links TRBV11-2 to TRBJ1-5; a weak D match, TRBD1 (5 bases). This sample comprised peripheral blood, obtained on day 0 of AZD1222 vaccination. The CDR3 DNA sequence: TGTGCCAGCAGCAGCGGACACAACAATCAGCCCCAGCATTTT. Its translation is CASSSGHNNQPQHF.